These 3 T cell receptor beta chains share one sample of origin, sequenced in a study of blood T cells in healthy people across ages. Next came a second PCR, run for about 7 to 12 cycles, which used a sample-barcoded 5' primer along with a J-beta primer mix. TCRdb called the 5' RACE reads again in MiXCR, with one record for every CDR3 protein. Of 650,000 to 1,000,000 distinct CDR3 sequences in the sample, under 40% were seen once. Sequencing was carried out using blood. The receptors here all came from a man younger than 35 in good health.

The chain links TRBV5-1 to TRBJ2-1; D is perhaps TRBD1 (6 bases). Between the trimmed V and J ends, which lost 7 bases and 2 bases, there was a span of 10 bases. The CDR3 extends over 13 amino acids. Germline assignment: CDR1 SGHRS and CDR2 YFSETQ. CDR3 sequence: CASGTGTYNEQFF. The CDR3 DNA is TGCGCCAGCGGTACAGGGACCTACAATGAGCAGTTCTTC.

This clonotype was recorded at least ten times. The chain combines TRBV7-2 with TRBJ2-7, with D possibly being TRBD2 (7 bases). The CDR3 runs to 17 residues. Trimming removed 4 bases from V and 0 bases from J, with 19 bases in between. CDR1 and CDR2 (germline): SGHTA, FQGNSA. The CDR3: CASSSRGSGDNSYEQYF. CDR3 in DNA: TGTGCCAGCAGCTCCCGGGGAAGCGGGGACAACTCCTACGAGCAGTACTTC.

The CDR3 DNA reads as TGCAGTGCCCGTCGGGACAGGCTTTCGGTAGCAAATTCACCCCTCCACTTT. Its translation is CSARRDRLSVANSPLHF. This sequence joins TRBV20-1 and TRBJ1-6; TRBD1 agrees at 8 bases. The CDR3 consists of 17 residues. Per the germline V gene, CDR1 is DFQATT and CDR2 is SNEGSKA (reference sequence). J lost 7 bases, V lost 6 bases, and 17 bases had no gene match.